These T cell receptor beta chains were read from a single sample in a study of CD8 T cells in ankylosing spondylitis. From the 5' RACE reads, TCRdb called clonotypes with MiXCR, one entry per CDR3 protein. Found here are under 250,000 distinct CDR3 sequences, roughly 25% of them singletons; the top ten hold about 7%. The sequenced sample was blood, either unsorted or a sorted T cell fraction (not recorded which). These receptors were collected from a male donor with ankylosing spondylitis or in good health (not recorded which). CDR3s include the opening cysteine and the closing phenylalanine or tryptophan. D genes are given only for firm matches. A row's size may be missing; if present it is once, few, many or a size class.

j_gene	v_gene	d_gene	abundance	CDR3nt	CDR3aa
TRBJ2-7	TRBV20-1	-	once	TGCAGTGCTAGAGACCACCGGGGTTACGAGCAGTACTTC	CSARDHRGYEQYF
TRBJ2-7	TRBV7-8	-	many	TGTGCCAGCAGCTTAAACTGGCAGGAGAGTCTGATCGAGCAGTACTTC	CASSLNWQESLIEQYF
TRBJ1-5	TRBV6-5	TRBD1	few	TGTGCCAGCGGGGACAGGGACCAGCCCCAGCATTTT	CASGDRDQPQHF
TRBJ2-1	TRBV5-1	-	-	TGCGCCAGCAGCTTGGAGCAGCGGGACAATGAGCAGTTCTTC	CASSLEQRDNEQFF
TRBJ2-3	TRBV29-1	TRBD1	few	TGCAGCGTCGGCCCACAGGGGACAGATACGCAGTATTTT	CSVGPQGTDTQYF
TRBJ2-3	TRBV4-2	-	many	TGTGCCAGCAGCCAAGAGGGTGCGGCTTTTGATACGCAGTATTTT	CASSQEGAAFDTQYF
TRBJ2-5	TRBV7-6	-	few	TGTGCCAGCAGCGCCGGACTCTGGCAAGAGACCCAGTACTTC	CASSAGLWQETQYF
TRBJ2-1	TRBV20-1	TRBD2	many	TGCAGTGCTAGAGTATCCGGGAGGCAGTACAATGAGCAGTTCTTC	CSARVSGRQYNEQFF
TRBJ2-5	TRBV20-1	-	many	TGCAGTGCTAGAGTTGGTACTATCCAAGAGACCCAGTACTTC	CSARVGTIQETQYF
TRBJ2-3	TRBV20-1	TRBD2	-	TGCAGTGCTAACACCGGGACTAGCGGCACAGATACGCAGTATTTT	CSANTGTSGTDTQYF
TRBJ2-7	TRBV3-1	TRBD2	-	TGTGCCAGCAGCCAAGTTGGGCCCGTTGCTAGCGGGAGGAAGGAGCAGTACTTC	CASSQVGPVASGRKEQYF
TRBJ1-5	TRBV4-3	TRBD1	-	TGCGCCAGCAGCCAGGAGACAGGGGGTCAGCCCCAGCATTTT	CASSQETGGQPQHF
TRBJ2-1	TRBV7-2	TRBD2	-	TGTGCCAGCAGCTTGGACGGGACTAGCCCTAACAATGAGCAGTTCTTC	CASSLDGTSPNNEQFF
TRBJ1-4	TRBV20-1	-	many	TGCAGTGCTAGGGACGCCGGCGGCACTAATGAAAAACTGTTTTTT	CSARDAGGTNEKLFF
TRBJ2-1	TRBV12-3/TRBV12-4	-	many	TGTGCCAGCAGTTTAGTATCGACAGGCAACAATGAGCAGTTCTTC	CASSLVSTGNNEQFF
TRBJ2-1	TRBV7-8	-	many	TGTGCCAGCAGCCCCCACCGACTAGGTATGGAGTTCTTC	CASSPHRLGMEFF
TRBJ2-1	TRBV12-3/TRBV12-4	-	-	TGTGCCAGCAGTCCAAGTGAAGCGGCCTTCTCCTACAATGAGCAGTTCTTC	CASSPSEAAFSYNEQFF
TRBJ2-1	TRBV11-2	-	many	TGTGCCAGCAGCTTTGTGCGACCCGGGGATGAGCAGTTCTTC	CASSFVRPGDEQFF
TRBJ2-2	TRBV5-1	-	many	TGCGCCAGCAGCTTAGGTAGCGGGAACACCGGGGAGCTGTTTTTT	CASSLGSGNTGELFF
TRBJ1-1	TRBV18	TRBD1	-	TGTGCCAGCTCACCGAAGACAGGGGTGAACACTGAAGCTTTCTTT	CASSPKTGVNTEAFF
TRBJ2-5	TRBV7-9	-	few	TGTGCCAGCAGCCTTATCAAATGGGAGACCCAGTACTTC	CASSLIKWETQYF
TRBJ2-3	TRBV20-1	TRBD2	-	TGCAGTGCTTCTCCCAGAGGGACTAGCGGGAGGGATGGCACAGATACGCAGTATTTT	CSASPRGTSGRDGTDTQYF
TRBJ2-5	TRBV20-1	TRBD1	many	TGCAGTGCTAGAGATTCGGCAGGGGGTGGAGCAGAGACCCAGTACTTC	CSARDSAGGGAETQYF
TRBJ2-5	TRBV7-2	TRBD2	many	TGTGCCAGCAGCTTAGATAGCGGGAGGGGAAAGACCCAGTACTTC	CASSLDSGRGKTQYF
TRBJ2-3	TRBV7-2	-	few	TGTGCCAGCAGCCCCCGCCCGTTAGATACGCAGTATTTT	CASSPRPLDTQYF
TRBJ2-1	TRBV3-1	TRBD2	many	TGTGCCAGCAGCCGACGGGGCGGGGGAGACAATGAGCAGTTCTTC	CASSRRGGGDNEQFF
TRBJ2-2	TRBV12-3/TRBV12-4	-	-	TGTGCCAGCAGCCCCACAGGGCACCCTAACACCGGGGAGCTGTTTTTT	CASSPTGHPNTGELFF
TRBJ2-7	TRBV20-1	-	-	TGCAGTGCTAGCGGGGCTAACTCGGACGAGCAGTACTTC	CSASGANSDEQYF
TRBJ2-3	TRBV5-5	-	-	TGTGCCAGCAGTCGAACGCACGGCACAGATACGCTGTATTTT	CASSRTHGTDTLYF
TRBJ1-2	TRBV5-1	-	many	TGCGCCAGCAGCTTGGGTGCCGCAGGGGCGAACGGCTACACCTTC	CASSLGAAGANGYTF
TRBJ2-7	TRBV12-3/TRBV12-4	-	-	TGTGCCAGCAGTCCAGGAGGACCGGTCTGGTACGAGCAGTACTTC	CASSPGGPVWYEQYF
TRBJ1-1	TRBV7-2	-	many	TGTGCCAGCAGCTTGGTCATCGGGGGGAACACTGAAGCTTTCTTT	CASSLVIGGNTEAFF
TRBJ2-2	TRBV12-3/TRBV12-4	TRBD2	many	TGTGCCAGCAGTTACGGGACTAGCCGCACCGGGGAGCTGTTTTTT	CASSYGTSRTGELFF
TRBJ2-1	TRBV20-1	-	-	TGCAGTGCTAGTGCTGACAGATACAATGAGCAGTTCTTC	CSASADRYNEQFF
TRBJ2-3	TRBV25-1	-	-	TGTGCCAGCAGAGACGCGGTGGGCACAGATACGCAGTATTTT	CASRDAVGTDTQYF
TRBJ2-3	TRBV20-1	-	-	TGCAGTGCTGCTGGTCGTCGGAGCACAGATACGCAGTATTTT	CSAAGRRSTDTQYF
TRBJ2-1	TRBV5-1	-	many	TGCGCCAGCAGCTTCGAGGGCTTTGAGCAGTTCTTC	CASSFEGFEQFF
TRBJ2-7	TRBV7-9	-	-	TGTGCCAGCAGCTTAGAGGGAGGACTTCTCCGATCCGAGCAGTACTTC	CASSLEGGLLRSEQYF
TRBJ2-3	TRBV29-1	-	medium-sized	TGCAGCGTTACAGGGTCCGCAGATACGCAGTATTTT	CSVTGSADTQYF
TRBJ2-7	TRBV28	TRBD2	-	TGTGCCAGCAGTCAAGTAACTAGCGGGGTCTCCTACGAGCAGTACTTC	CASSQVTSGVSYEQYF
TRBJ1-1	TRBV18	TRBD1	-	TGTGCCAGCTCACCAGCACAGGGGATGAACACTGAAGCTTTCTTT	CASSPAQGMNTEAFF
TRBJ2-2	TRBV29-1	-	once	TGCAGCGAAATGGATGGGGGGACTGGGGAGCTGTTTTTT	CSEMDGGTGELFF
TRBJ2-7	TRBV11-3	-	-	TGTGCCAGCAGCTTGGGGCGGGGGCGCGAGCAGTACTTC	CASSLGRGREQYF
TRBJ2-3	TRBV20-1	TRBD2	few	TGCAGTGCCCGGGAGGCAGATACGCAGTATTTT	CSAREADTQYF